These 20 T cell receptor beta chains came from one sample sequenced in a study of blood T cell repertoires in COVID-19. Assay used: immunoSEQ multiplex PCR; TCRdb lists only in-frame clones, some missing. The sample lists 490,000 or so clones; less than 90% were seen once. The sample comprised PBMCs or T cells enriched from blood (not recorded which). The receptors come from a woman in her sixties or seventies who had recovered from COVID-19.

This chain connects TRBV6-5 to TRBJ1-1; the match to TRBD1 covers 11 bases. This CDR3 contains 14 residues. Trimming took 7 bases from V and 2 from J; bases not matched to a gene: 3. Germline V gives CDR1 MNHEY, CDR2 SVGAGI. CDR3: CASTGQGANTEAFF. For the CDR3, the DNA is TGTGCCAGCACCGGACAGGGGGCAAACACTGAAGCTTTCTTT.

This clone came up once. The V and J genes are TRBV5-1 and TRBJ2-3, with TRBD2 identical over 9 bases. The J segment lost 0 bases and the V segment lost 4 bases, leaving 12 bases of the junction unmatched. CDR1 and CDR2 from the germline V gene are SGHRS and YFSETQ. The CDR3 sequence is 18 residues long. The CDR3 DNA follows: TGCGCCAGCAGCCGGGGGCTAGCGGGGATATCTAGCACAGATACGCAGTATTTT. It translates to CASSRGLAGISSTDTQYF.

The CDR3 here is CASSQGRRASGGQDEQFF. The DNA of the CDR3 is TGCGCCAGCAGCCAAGGCCGGCGGGCTAGCGGGGGGCAGGATGAGCAGTTCTTC. The chain uses TRBV4-1 and TRBJ2-1, with 11 bases lining up with TRBD2. Germline trimming cut 1 base from V and 8 bases from J; bases unmatched to any gene: 13. The CDR3 extends over 18 amino acids. Germline V gene sequence: CDR1 MGHRA, CDR2 YSYEKL.

This clone was seen once. This chain uses TRBV27 with TRBJ1-2; 7 nucleotides agree with TRBD1. Germline V gene lookup returns CDR1 MNHEY and CDR2 SMNVEV (reference sequence). J lost 4 bases, V lost 5 bases, and 13 bases had no gene match. CDR3 length: 16 amino acids. This CDR3 reads CASSPTGTAGGYGYTF. CDR3 sequence (DNA): TGTGCCAGCAGTCCTACGGGGACAGCCGGTGGCTATGGCTACACCTTC.

The chain recombines TRBV2 with TRBJ2-5; 8 bases are a match to TRBD2. V lost 5 bases, J lost 5 bases, and 4 bases stayed unmatched. In germline, CDR1 is SNHLY, CDR2 FYNNEI. CDR3 length: 13 amino acids. The DNA of the CDR3 is TGTGCCAGCAGTCGCGGGGGGATGGAGACCCAGTACTTC. Translated, it gives CASSRGGMETQYF.

CDR3: CASSSTGTTYNEQFF. The CDR3, as DNA: TGTGCCAGCAGCTCAACCGGGACAACATACAATGAGCAGTTCTTC. The chain uses TRBV5-4 and TRBJ2-1; D perhaps matches TRBD1 (6 bases). CDR1 and CDR2 (germline): SGHNT, YYREEE (reference sequence). The CDR3 is 15 residues long. V was shortened by 3 bases and J by 4 bases, with 14 bases between the two germline ends.

The chain couples TRBV19 to TRBJ1-6; perhaps TRBD1 as D (5 bases). Deletions cut 4 bases from V and 14 bases from J, with 12 bases between. The CDR3 contains 12 residues. Germline CDR1 and CDR2: LNHDA and SQIVND (reference sequence). CDR3 protein: CASSTHSGTLHF. The CDR3 coding sequence is TGTGCCAGTAGTACCCACTCAGGGACCCTCCACTTT. The full variable domain, in which reference TRBV19 and TRBJ1-6 provide the parts outside the CDR3, is DGGITQSPKYLFRKEGQNVTLSCEQNLNHDAMYWYRQDPGQGLRLIYYSQIVNDFQKGDIAEGYSVSREKKESFPLTVTSAQKNPTAFYLCASSTHSGTLHFGNGTRLTVT.

CDR3 residues: CASLSGTGVYGYTF. In DNA form, the CDR3 reads TGTGCCAGCTTAAGCGGGACAGGGGTGTATGGCTACACCTTC. The V gene is TRBV2, the J gene TRBJ1-2; 10 bases are a match to TRBD1. The germline CDR1 and CDR2 sequences are SNHLY and FYNNEI. The CDR3 consists of 14 residues. J lost 5 bases, V lost 8 bases, and 8 bases had no gene match.

J is TRBJ1-2 and V is TRBV5-1; 7 bases align to TRBD1. The V gene's germline CDR1 is SGHRS and CDR2 YFSETQ. The CDR3 sequence is 12 residues long. V trimming: 2 bases; J trimming: 6 bases; junction bases outside the gene matches: 1. The CDR3 loop is CASSFTGDGYTF. Written as DNA, the CDR3 is TGCGCCAGCAGCTTCACAGGGGATGGCTACACCTTC.

The CDR3 DNA is TGTGCCAGCAGTCTAGGGGCTTATGGCTACACCTTC. Translation: CASSLGAYGYTF. V usage is TRBV5-6 and J usage is TRBJ1-2; D perhaps matches TRBD1 (5 bases). The CDR3 extends over 12 amino acids. The germline V gene encodes CDR1 SGHDT and CDR2 YYEEEE. The V end lost 5 bases, the J end lost 5 bases, and 10 bases lay between the germline ends.

The rearrangement links TRBV5-1 to TRBJ2-5, with a weak D call TRBD2 (6 bases). The CDR3 has 15 residues. Germline values: CDR1 SGHRS, CDR2 YFSETQ. V was cut by 0 bases and J by 4 bases, with 13 bases left in between. The CDR3 DNA follows: TGCGCCAGCAGCTTGGTTGGGGGGTCGCCAGAGACCCAGTACTTC. It encodes CASSLVGGSPETQYF.

The chain links TRBV10-1 to TRBJ2-3; possibly TRBD2 for D (6 bases). V was shortened by 6 bases and J by 4 bases, with 11 bases between the two germline ends. This CDR3 has 13 residues. Germline V CDR1 and CDR2: WNHNN, SYGVQD (reference sequence). CDR3 DNA: TGCGCCAGCAGACCCTCGGGGGCAGATACGCAGTATTTT. Its protein is CASRPSGADTQYF.

This clone was detected once. The rearrangement joins TRBV7-2 to TRBJ1-2; perhaps TRBD1 as D (5 bases). The CDR3 has 14 residues. Germline V gene sequence: CDR1 SGHTA, CDR2 FQGNSA. V gave up 5 bases and J gave up 5 bases, with 15 bases separating them. CDR3 amino acids: CASSLGASKYGYTF. CDR3 coding DNA: TGTGCCAGCAGCCTTGGGGCCAGTAAATATGGCTACACCTTC.

The V call is TRBV5-1, the J call TRBJ1-4; D not certain. The V gene lost 4 bases and the J gene lost 0 bases, with 7 bases spanning the gap. CDR1 and CDR2 from the germline V gene are SGHRS and YFSETQ. There are 14 residues in the CDR3. CDR3 coding DNA: TGCGCCAGCAGCGCGGCTGCAACTAATGAAAAACTGTTTTTT. Translation: CASSAAATNEKLFF. Variable domain in full (rest from reference TRBV5-1 and TRBJ1-4): KAGVTQTPRYLIKTRGQQVTLSCSPISGHRSVSWYQQTPGQGLQFLFEYFSETQRNKGNFPGRFSGRQFSNSRSEMNVSTLELGDSALYLCASSAAATNEKLFFGSGTQLSVL.

The CDR3 region is CASSDRGQGDEREAYEQYV. The CDR3 DNA sequence: TGTGCCAGCAGTGATAGGGGACAGGGGGACGAGCGGGAGGCCTACGAGCAGTACGTC. The rearrangement joins TRBV6-1 to TRBJ2-7; TRBD1 agrees at 11 bases. This CDR3 is 19 amino acids long. CDR1 and CDR2 (germline): MNHNS, SASEGT. The J segment lost 2 bases and the V segment lost 3 bases, leaving 15 bases of the junction unmatched.

This clone was seen just once. The chain couples TRBV2 to TRBJ1-4; TRBD1 agrees at 10 bases. CDR3 size: 14 residues. V shed 7 bases and J 5 bases; nucleotides not matched to a gene: 4. Germline CDR1 is SNHLY and CDR2 is FYNNEI. DNA of the CDR3: TGTGCCAGCAACCGACAGGGGGCGAATGAAAAACTGTTTTTT. Protein: CASNRQGANEKLFF.

The chain joins TRBV10-1 to TRBJ2-5; 7 nucleotides line up with TRBD1. In germline, CDR1 is WNHNN, CDR2 SYGVQD (reference sequence). CDR3 length: 15 residues. The V gene end was trimmed by 5 bases and the J gene end by 5 bases; junction bases not matched to a gene: 11. For the CDR3, the DNA is TGCGCCAGCAGTACTGACAGGGACCCCGGGGAGACCCAGTACTTC. This sequence encodes CASSTDRDPGETQYF.

CDR3 in DNA: TGCGCCAGCAGCCCAGACTTTAGCGAGGCAGATACGCAGTATTTT. Translated: CASSPDFSEADTQYF. V is TRBV5-1 and J is TRBJ2-3; maybe TRBD2 (5 bases). The CDR3 is 15 residues long. The V end lost 4 bases, the J end lost 4 bases, and 16 bases lay between the germline ends. Germline values: CDR1 SGHRS, CDR2 YFSETQ.

This clone was counted a few times. This chain uses TRBV6-4 with TRBJ1-6, with 9 bases matching TRBD1. Germline V gene lookup returns CDR1 MRHNA and CDR2 SNTAGT. CDR3 length: 14 residues. J gave up 13 bases and V 5 bases, and 9 bases lay outside the gene matches. The chain's CDR3 is CASSLQGAMSPLHF. CDR3 DNA sequence: TGTGCCAGCAGTCTACAGGGGGCTATGTCCCCCCTCCACTTT.

The V gene is TRBV5-3, the J gene TRBJ2-2; 7 nucleotides agree with TRBD1. TRBV5-3 is an ORF for which the function is uncertain. This CDR3 is built from 15 residues. V was pared by 4 bases and J by 0 bases, with 3 bases of the junction left unmatched. As DNA, the CDR3 is TGTGCCAGAAGCCTCGGGACAGCGAACACCGGGGAGCTGTTTTTT. Encoded protein: CARSLGTANTGELFF.